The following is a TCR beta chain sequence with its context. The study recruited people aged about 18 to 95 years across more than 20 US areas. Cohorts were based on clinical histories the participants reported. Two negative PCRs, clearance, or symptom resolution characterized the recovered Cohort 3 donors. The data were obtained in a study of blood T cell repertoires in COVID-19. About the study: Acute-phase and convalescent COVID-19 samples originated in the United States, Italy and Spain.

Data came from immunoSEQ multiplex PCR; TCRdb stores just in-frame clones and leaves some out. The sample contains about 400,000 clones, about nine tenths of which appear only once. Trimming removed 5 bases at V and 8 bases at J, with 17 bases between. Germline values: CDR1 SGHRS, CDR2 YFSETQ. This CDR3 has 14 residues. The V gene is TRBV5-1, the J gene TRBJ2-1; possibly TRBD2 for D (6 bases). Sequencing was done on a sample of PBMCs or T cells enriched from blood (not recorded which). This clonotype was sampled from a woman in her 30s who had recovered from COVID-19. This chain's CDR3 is CASREGPKSDEQFF. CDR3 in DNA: TGCGCCAGCAGGGAGGGGCCAAAATCAGATGAGCAGTTCTTC.